This T cell receptor beta chain was sequenced during a study of human T cells and chemical hapten exposure. Germline V CDR1 and CDR2: SGHVS, FNYEAQ. V was pared by 4 bases and J by 10 bases, with 8 bases of the junction left unmatched. This CDR3 comprises 13 residues. TCRdb re-called the RACE reads through MiXCR, storing one row per CDR3 protein. The data contain around 120,000 distinct CDR3 sequences, roughly 13% of them seen just once; the ten biggest clones take up around 2.8%. Time point indicated: pre-sensitization, week 0. The treatment is: therapeutic diphenylcyclopropenone sensitization with weekly scalp DPC. The table lists this clonotype with many counts.

The TCR originated in a woman aged 18-35 years with alopecia areata. Some clones in this sample may be carry-over from other donors' samples. This chain joins TRBV7-6 and TRBJ2-3; the match to TRBD2 covers 7 bases. Sequencing used whole blood, obtained in connection with sensitization to the hapten diphenylcyclopropenone (DPC). CDR3 loop: CASSSRTSHAQYF. The DNA for the CDR3 is TGTGCCAGCAGCTCCCGGACTAGTCACGCGCAGTATTTT.